The table lists the clone carrying this TCR beta chain with a count of one. Antigen specificity is unknown. The trim removed 8 bases at V and 5 bases at J, leaving 8 bases unmatched. Germline loops: CDR1 MNHEY, CDR2 SVGAGI. The length of the CDR3 is 15 residues. Sequenced by immunoSEQ multiplex PCR; TCRdb stores in-frame clones only, minus some. The data show roughly 130,000 clones, 90% to 95% seen once. This entry belongs to a study of T cell responses to AZD1222 COVID-19 vaccine. Study-wide results and caveats: Seropositive AZD1222 recipients at baseline numbered only 6 or 7. Spike-specific TCR breadth rose after two AZD1222 doses, and depth rose as well. There were vaccine-associated CD4 TCRs across spike, dominant at 160-218 and 743-854. Most donors were white British, females outnumbered males, and clonal diversity was possibly underestimated.

This TCR was sampled from an adult who received the AZD1222 COVID-19 vaccine. The sample was peripheral blood, taken 28 days after the second AZD1222 dose. The chain links TRBV6-5 to TRBJ2-5; 13 bases are shared with TRBD2. CDR3 residues: CASLRTSGSGETQYF. DNA of the CDR3: TGTGCCAGCCTTCGGACTAGCGGGAGCGGCGAGACCCAGTACTTC.